Below are 18 T cell receptor beta chains sequenced from a single sample in a study of OX40 agonist ivuxolimab in advanced cancers. Only in-frame clones appear in the TCRdb table, and some are missing; sequencing was by immunoSEQ multiplex PCR. Here the sample spans 50,000 to 65,000 clones, 75% to 85% being singletons. The sample here was CD4+ or CD8+ T cells sorted from blood, taken in a trial of the OX40 agonist ivuxolimab. All receptors derive from an adult with an advanced solid tumor such as melanoma, head and neck, liver or kidney cancer.

This clone was detected once. The V call is TRBV4-2, the J call TRBJ1-2; D not resolved. The germline gives CDR1 LGHNA, CDR2 YNFKEQ. Trimming shortened V by 1 base and J by 8 bases, and 8 bases separated the two germline ends. This CDR3 region has 12 residues. CDR3 in amino acids: CASSQAVTGYTF. CDR3 nucleotide sequence: TGTGCCAGCAGCCAAGCGGTGACAGGCTACACCTTC.

The chain joins TRBV13 to TRBJ1-6; the match to TRBD1 covers 9 bases. V shed 6 bases, J shed 6 bases, and the junction held 9 bases outside the gene matches. In germline, CDR1 is PRHDT, CDR2 FYEKMQ (reference sequence). There are 16 residues in the CDR3. The CDR3 region has the DNA TGTGCCAGCAGGGGACAGGGACAGATATTTAATTCACCCCTCCACTTT. The encoded protein is CASRGQGQIFNSPLHF.

J is TRBJ2-7 and V is TRBV29-1; TRBD2 might be the D (7 bases). Germline V gene sequence: CDR1 SQVTM, CDR2 ANQGSEA. V was clipped by 7 bases and J by 3 bases, with 10 bases between them. The CDR3 has 11 residues. CDR3 DNA: TGCAGCGGGGGGGGCCTCTACGAGCAGTACTTC. It specifies CSGGGLYEQYF.

This chain joins TRBV19 and TRBJ1-1; TRBD1 aligns across 7 bases. The CDR3 sequence is 16 residues long. Germline-derived CDR1 and CDR2 are LNHDA and SQIVND (reference sequence). With 4 bases clipped from V and 5 bases from J, the junction kept 13 bases outside the gene matches. The CDR3, as DNA: TGTGCCAGTAGTACTCAGGGGGGAACCTTGAGTACTGAAGCTTTCTTT. As protein: CASSTQGGTLSTEAFF.

This chain joins TRBV19 and TRBJ1-6, with D unresolved. The CDR3 spans 14 residues. Germline V lookup: CDR1 LNHDA, CDR2 SQIVND (reference sequence). Trimming left V 5 bases short and J 5 bases short, with 10 bases between. In DNA, the CDR3 is TGTGCCAGTAGTCGAGGCTTCCATAATTCACCCCTCCACTTT. Its protein product is CASSRGFHNSPLHF.

This clone was detected only a few times. V and J are TRBV23-1 and TRBJ2-2; tentative D call: TRBD2 (6 bases). TRBV23-1 is assigned to the ORF class and has an uncertain function. Deletions cut 4 bases from V and 5 bases from J, with 8 bases between. The CDR3 is made up of 13 amino acids. The CDR3 sequence: CASSPRGTGELFF. DNA of the CDR3: TGCGCCAGCAGTCCCCGGGGGACCGGGGAGCTGTTTTTT.

The chain recombines TRBV19 with TRBJ2-7, with TRBD1 matching 7 bases. Looked up from germline, CDR1 is LNHDA and CDR2 is SQIVND (reference sequence). The CDR3 loop spans 14 amino acids. Trimming cost V 2 bases and J 2 bases; bases outside gene matches: 3. The CDR3 sequence: CASSIRTGTYEQYF. The CDR3 DNA follows: TGTGCCAGTAGTATAAGGACAGGTACCTACGAGCAGTACTTC.

This clone was seen a few times. The chain uses TRBV10-3 and TRBJ2-2, with D perhaps matching TRBD1 (5 bases). V was trimmed by 5 bases and J by 2 bases, leaving 12 bases between them. Germline CDR1 and CDR2: ENHRY and SYGVKD. This CDR3 is built from 15 residues. CDR3 sequence reads: CAISPQVSNTGELFF. The CDR3 DNA sequence: TGTGCCATCAGTCCACAGGTTTCCAACACCGGGGAGCTGTTTTTT.

V usage is TRBV25-1 and J usage is TRBJ1-4; TRBD1 matches at 9 bases. Germline V gives CDR1 MGHDK, CDR2 SYGVNS. The CDR3 is made up of 15 amino acids. The junction had 4 bases not matched to a gene; V was cut back by 3 bases and J by 5 bases. CDR3 nucleotides: TGTGCCAGCAGTGACCCGGGACAGGGAAATGAAAAACTGTTTTTT. It specifies CASSDPGQGNEKLFF.

The rearrangement joins TRBV28 to TRBJ2-7; no definite D call. The germline gives CDR1 MDHEN, CDR2 SYDVKM. The CDR3 is 16 amino acids. The V gene lost 1 base and the J gene lost 5 bases, with 18 bases spanning the gap. CDR3 coding DNA: TGTGCCAGCAGTTTATTTGGTATACGCCGGGTGGACGAGCAGTACTTC. Its protein is CASSLFGIRRVDEQYF. The whole variable domain, filled in from reference TRBV28 and TRBJ2-7, reads DVKVTQSSRYLVKRTGEKVFLECVQDMDHENMFWYRQDPGLGLRLIYFSYDVKMKEKGDIPEGYSVSREKKERFSLILESASTNQTSMYLCASSLFGIRRVDEQYFGPGTRLTVT.

This rearrangement joins TRBV19 to TRBJ2-7; 7 nucleotides agree with TRBD2. Germline CDR1 and CDR2: LNHDA and SQIVND (reference sequence). The ends lost 0 bases at V and 5 bases at J; junction bases unmatched: 10. CDR3 length equals 16 residues. The DNA for the CDR3 is TGTGCCAGTAGTATAGATCTGGGGGGGTCCCCCCACGAGCAGTACTTC. This translates into CASSIDLGGSPHEQYF. Variable domain in full (rest from reference TRBV19 and TRBJ2-7): DGGITQSPKYLFRKEGQNVTLSCEQNLNHDAMYWYRQDPGQGLRLIYYSQIVNDFQKGDIAEGYSVSREKKESFPLTVTSAQKNPTAFYLCASSIDLGGSPHEQYFGPGTRLTVT.

V usage is TRBV5-4 and J usage is TRBJ2-5; tentatively, D is TRBD2 (5 bases). Near its end, the DNA agrees better with TRBJ2-7, so the J call may be wrong. Per germline, CDR1 SGHNT and CDR2 YYREEE (reference sequence). The CDR3 spans 12 residues. The CDR3 loop is CASSSGFSEQYF. CDR3 DNA: TGTGCCAGCAGCTCGGGATTCAGCGAGCAGTACTTC.

The V and J genes are TRBV5-6 and TRBJ2-1, with 10 bases fitting TRBD1. This CDR3 region has 16 residues. The junction had 10 bases not matched to a gene; V was cut back by 4 bases and J by 6 bases. From germline, CDR1 is SGHDT and CDR2 YYEEEE. The CDR3 loop is CASSRGTGAYVNEQFF. CDR3 DNA sequence: TGTGCCAGCAGCAGGGGGACAGGGGCGTACGTCAATGAGCAGTTCTTC.

This clone showed up just a few times. The genes are TRBV6-1 and TRBJ1-1; 7 bases fit TRBD1. Losses at the gene ends were 6 bases for V and 12 bases for J; bases not matched to a gene: 7. The V gene's germline CDR1 is MNHNS and CDR2 SASEGT. The CDR3 totals 11 residues. Here the CDR3 reads CASRRDRLTFF. CDR3 nucleotide sequence: TGTGCCAGCAGGCGGGACAGATTGACTTTCTTT.

This sequence joins TRBV18 and TRBJ2-7; TRBD1 matches at 9 bases. Losses at the gene ends were 4 bases for V and 3 bases for J; bases not matched to a gene: 7. This CDR3 comprises 15 residues. From germline, CDR1 is KGHSH and CDR2 LQKENI. CDR3 coding DNA: TGTGCCAGCTCACGAACCGGGACAGGGAACTACGAGCAGTACTTC. It codes for CASSRTGTGNYEQYF.

The chain employs TRBV7-2 and TRBJ1-3; a possible D gene is TRBD1 (5 bases). Between the trimmed V and J ends, which lost 1 base and 2 bases, there was a span of 6 bases. The germline gives CDR1 SGHTA, CDR2 FQGNSA. The CDR3 covers 14 residues. CDR3 residues: CASSLGRAGNTIYF. The CDR3 coding sequence is TGTGCCAGCAGCTTAGGCAGGGCTGGAAACACCATATATTTT.

This clone was counted a single time. The genes are TRBV14 and TRBJ2-2; TRBD2 matches 8 bases. The CDR3 runs 14 residues. The ends lost 3 bases at V and 5 bases at J; junction bases unmatched: 2. CDR1 is SGHDN, CDR2 FVKESK, per germline. DNA of the CDR3: TGTGCCAGCAGCCACGGGAGGGGGACCGGGGAGCTGTTTTTT. This codes for CASSHGRGTGELFF.

The V and J genes are TRBV5-4 and TRBJ1-1; 7 bases are shared with TRBD1. CDR3 size: 16 residues. With V trimmed by 0 bases and J by 1 base, 6 bases remained unmatched. Looked up from germline, CDR1 is SGHNT and CDR2 is YYREEE (reference sequence). CDR3 nucleotides: TGTGCCAGCAGCTTGGGGAGGGGGCAGGGGAACACTGAAGCTTTCTTT. Its protein is CASSLGRGQGNTEAFF.